This T cell receptor (beta chain) is from a study of OX40 agonist ivuxolimab in advanced cancers. For the study at large: From 23 to 79 years was the age range, with a mean of 60 years, and roughly 80% were male. Study-wide results and limits: Researchers did not establish what antigens the expanded peripheral T cells target.

Any history of autoimmune disease or systemic immunosuppression disqualified patients. About this clone itself: Its target is not known.

Using immunoSEQ multiplex PCR, the repertoire was profiled, and TCRdb retains in-frame clones only, with some absent. The sample shows around 30,000 clones, around nine tenths of them seen only once. The CDR3 extends over 13 amino acids. V lost 0 bases and J lost 12; bases outside the gene matches: 8. Germline V CDR1 and CDR2: SGHDT, YYEEEE. The chain carries TRBV5-6 and TRBJ2-7, with 8 bases aligning to TRBD2. The sequence was collected from an adult with an advanced solid tumor such as melanoma, head and neck, liver or kidney cancer. The sequenced sample was CD4+ or CD8+ T cells sorted from blood, obtained in a trial of the OX40 agonist ivuxolimab. DNA for the CDR3: TGTGCCAGCAGCTTGGTGGCCCGGGAGGGCTTGTACTTC. Translating gives CASSLVAREGLYF.